Sequencing of this TCR beta chain was carried out in a study of cytotoxic CD8 clonotypes in ibrutinib-treated CLL. Study background: Treatment had run for a median roughly eleven months, range 6 to 36, when response samples were taken. The sample average was 255,043 productive templates and tens of thousands of productive rearrangements. Overall study findings and caveats: At progression, clonality fell back toward baseline after rising at ibrutinib response.

Sequencing used immunoSEQ multiplex PCR; TCRdb keeps in-frame clones, though not all of them. The sample shows about 56,000 clones, 55% to 70% of them seen only once. V gave up 3 bases and J gave up 6 bases, with 11 bases separating them. Germline V gene lookup returns CDR1 KGHSH and CDR2 LQKENI. CDR3 length: 14 residues. Worth noting for this clone: Antigen specificity is unknown.

The V and J genes are TRBV18 and TRBJ2-2; D is perhaps TRBD1 or TRBD2 (5 bases each). The material sequenced was PBMCs, taken after 24 months of ibrutinib treatment. The origin of this receptor is a human donor with chronic lymphocytic leukemia. As DNA, the CDR3 is TGTGCCAGCTCACCTTTGGGACCAGCCGGGGAGCTGTTTTTT. Protein sequence: CASSPLGPAGELFF.